The T cell receptor beta chain under discussion was sequenced for a study of CD8+ T cells in alopecia areata. This clone was picked up a small number of times. As to treatment: oral pan-JAK inhibitor, 5-10 mg twice daily. The CDR3 totals 11 residues. V was trimmed by 5 bases and J by 7 bases, leaving 9 bases between them. Germline values: CDR1 MDHEN, CDR2 SYDVKM. Extracted from the samples, RNA was reverse transcribed into cDNA to serve as the sequencing template. This table comes from immunoSEQ multiplex PCR, and its TCRdb copy is limited to in-frame clones, with some not included. The sample shows 95,000 to 100,000 clones, 50% to 75% of them seen only once.

V gene TRBV28 combines with J gene TRBJ2-7, with a weak D call TRBD2 (5 bases). The receptor's source is a human donor with alopecia areata. This material consisted of CD8+ T cells sorted from blood, taken at week 4, from a patient treated with tofacitinib. The DNA for the CDR3 is TGTGCCAGCAGTGCGGGCCGTGAGCAGTACTTC. Translating gives CASSAGREQYF. The entire variable domain, with the rest obtained from reference TRBV28 and TRBJ2-7, is as follows: DVKVTQSSRYLVKRTGEKVFLECVQDMDHENMFWYRQDPGLGLRLIYFSYDVKMKEKGDIPEGYSVSREKKERFSLILESASTNQTSMYLCASSAGREQYFGPGTRLTVT.